This TCR beta chain appears in the sequencing data of a study of blood T cell repertoires in COVID-19. About the study: Italy, Spain and the United States were the sources of the convalescent and acute COVID-19 samples.

Per germline, CDR1 KGHSH and CDR2 LQKENI. Germline trimming cut 3 bases from V and 3 bases from J; bases unmatched to any gene: 4. The CDR3 is 15 residues long. Original handling: Amplified reference gene primers provided the basis for estimating nucleated cell counts. The repertoire was sequenced with immunoSEQ multiplex PCR; TCRdb's copy has only in-frame clones and lacks some. That table furnishes V, J and clone size, whereas the DNA furnished D and trimming. The sample shows around 52,000 clones, around 82% of them seen only once. V usage is TRBV18 and J usage is TRBJ1-2; the match to TRBD1 covers 10 bases. The sample consisted of peripheral blood. The TCR originated in a human donor in a cohort sampled during active COVID-19. The CDR3 coding sequence is TGTGCCAGCTCACCGCAGACAGGGGGCGACTATGGCTACACCTTC. Translation: CASSPQTGGDYGYTF. Drawing the rest from reference TRBV18 and TRBJ1-2, the complete variable domain is NAGVMQNPRHLVRRRGQEARLRCSPMKGHSHVYWYRQLPEEGLKFMVYLQKENIIDESGMPKERFSAEFPKEGPSILRIQQVVRGDSAAYFCASSPQTGGDYGYTFGSGTRLTVV.